This is a list of T cell receptor beta chains from one sample in a study of shared clonotypes between healthy human individuals. TCRdb's copy holds only in-frame clones and misses some; the assay was immunoSEQ multiplex PCR. This table has roughly 1 million clones, 75% to 85% appearing once. The source material was memory CD4+ T cells from PBMCs. The receptors derive from a young man in good health. Some clones in this sample may be carry-over from other donors' samples. The CDR3 runs from the conserved cysteine through the conserved F or W. D genes are given only for firm matches. Clone size appears in some rows only: once, few, many, or a class for an expanded clone.

TRBJ2-4 TRBV28 . . CASLASGAKNIQYF TGTGCCAGTCTAGCGAGTGGAGCCAAAAACATTCAGTACTTC
TRBJ2-1 TRBV19 . TRBD2 CASSQRLAGGHYNEQFF TGTGCCAGTAGTCAACGACTAGCGGGAGGACACTACAATGAGCAGTTCTTC
TRBJ1-1 TRBV9 . . CASNRGGDLNTEAFF TGTGCCAGCAACCGGGGGGGCGATTTGAACACTGAAGCTTTCTTT
TRBJ2-2 TRBV28 . TRBD2 CAVGTSGTGELFF TGTGCCGTCGGGACTAGCGGGACCGGGGAGCTGTTTTTT
TRBJ2-1 TRBV28 . TRBD2 CASSSTPGREGLSDEQFF TGTGCCAGCAGTTCCACGCCGGGGCGGGAGGGCCTCAGCGATGAGCAGTTCTTC
TRBJ2-3 TRBV6-5 . TRBD1 CASRGQVTDTQYF TGTGCCAGCAGGGGACAGGTGACAGATACGCAGTATTTT
TRBJ2-7 TRBV7-7 few . CASSLYPRGKTPYEQYF TGTGCCAGCAGCTTATACCCGCGGGGCAAAACCCCCTACGAGCAGTACTTC
TRBJ1-2 TRBV6-1 . . CASSESSPPYYYGYTF TGTGCCAGCAGTGAATCGAGTCCTCCCTACTACTATGGCTACACCTTC
TRBJ2-3 TRBV5-1 . . CASSLWRGTDTQYF TGCGCCAGCAGCTTGTGGAGGGGCACAGATACGCAGTATTTT
TRBJ1-5 TRBV20-1 . . CSARWGEPQHF TGCAGTGCTAGATGGGGTGAGCCCCAGCATTTT
TRBJ2-1 TRBV7-3 . TRBD2 CASSPQGSSGSYNEQFF TGTGCCAGCAGCCCCCAAGGATCTAGCGGGAGTTACAATGAGCAGTTCTTC